What follows are 7 T cell receptor beta chains derived from one specimen sequenced in a study of T cells expressing NK-cell markers. TCRdb re-called the 5' RACE reads and catalogs CDR3 proteins one per entry, DNA excluded. This sample's clone table lists around 180,000 distinct CDR3 sequences. Sequences were obtained from blood T cells: a sorted CD56 or NKG2C T cell subset, CD4+ or CD8+ T cells, or bulk PBMC T cells (not recorded which). These receptors were collected from a man aged 18 to 69 in good health.

V is TRBV15 and J is TRBJ1-4; TCRdb selects TRBD1, and the lack of DNA leaves this call unchecked. The CDR3 has 13 residues. The germline V gene has CDR1 LNHNV and CDR2 YYDKDF (reference sequence). This CDR3 is CASSPGINEKLFF.

The V call is TRBV28, the J call TRBJ2-6. Per germline, CDR1 MDHEN and CDR2 SYDVKM. There are 14 residues in the CDR3. CDR3 protein: CASSRRSGANVLTF. Based on the CDR3 plus reference TRBV28 and TRBJ2-6, the full variable domain is DVKVTQSSRYLVKRTGEKVFLECVQDMDHENMFWYRQDPGLGLRLIYFSYDVKMKEKGDIPEGYSVSREKKERFSLILESASTNQTSMYLCASSRRSGANVLTFGAGSRLTVL.

This chain connects TRBV20-1 to TRBJ1-1; TCRdb picks TRBD1, but there is no DNA to check that call. The germline gives CDR1 DFQATT, CDR2 SNEGSKA (reference sequence). This CDR3 contains 12 residues. The CDR3 is CSAVRRGTEAFF.

This sequence joins TRBV7-8 and TRBJ1-1; the D call from TCRdb, TRBD1, cannot be confirmed without DNA. The CDR3 length is 15 residues. Germline CDR1 is SGHVS and CDR2 is FQNEAQ. This CDR3 is CASSLRGQQNTEAFF.

The chain recombines TRBV15 with TRBJ2-3; TCRdb's assignment of TRBD1 cannot be checked, as there is no DNA. This CDR3 region has 15 residues. Germline lookup yields CDR1 LNHNV and CDR2 YYDKDF (reference sequence). The CDR3: CATSSNRGSTDTQYF.

The V and J genes are TRBV4-1 and TRBJ2-1. The CDR3 contains 16 residues. CDR1 and CDR2 from the germline V gene are MGHRA and YSYEKL. CDR3 protein: CASSRTTQTTYNEQFF.

The rearrangement uses TRBV13 and TRBJ2-7; TCRdb returns TRBD1, unconfirmable since there is no DNA. CDR1 and CDR2 (germline): PRHDT, FYEKMQ (reference sequence). This CDR3 spans 14 amino acids. CDR3 in amino acids: CASSPGTESLEQYF. The entire variable domain, with the rest obtained from reference TRBV13 and TRBJ2-7, is as follows: AAGVIQSPRHLIKEKRETATLKCYPIPRHDTVYWYQQGPGQDPQFLISFYEKMQSDKGSIPDRFSAQQFSDYHSELNMSSLELGDSALYFCASSPGTESLEQYFGPGTRLTVT.